Listed below are T cell receptor beta chains from one sample, sequenced in a study of cytomegalovirus exposure and HLA in healthy donors. TCRdb's table, derived via immunoSEQ multiplex PCR, lists solely in-frame clones and lacks some. The table has 100,000 to 150,000 clones, roughly 81% seen once. The specimen was PBMCs. The receptors originated from a woman in her twenties or thirties in good health and CMV-seronegative. CDR3s include the opening cysteine and the closing phenylalanine or tryptophan. The D gene is left open where the match is weak. The size entry is marked missing in some rows and otherwise reads once, few, many or a size class.

clone_size j_call v_call d_call cdr3_nt cdr3_aa
. TRBJ1-5 TRBV18 TRBD1 TGTGCCAGCTCACCCCCGGGACAGAGTATTCAGCCCCAGCATTTT CASSPPGQSIQPQHF
. TRBJ2-5 TRBV7-6 TRBD2 TGTGCCAGCAGCCCCACCCTCGGAGCGGGAGGCACAGAGACCCAGTACTTC CASSPTLGAGGTETQYF
. TRBJ2-5 TRBV7-2 . TGTGCCAGCAGCCTAGGAGGGCAAGAGACCCAGTACTTC CASSLGGQETQYF
. TRBJ2-5 TRBV11-3 TRBD2 TGTGCCAGCAGCTCGCAAAGTAGCGGGGGGGCGCAGACCCAGTACTTC CASSSQSSGGAQTQYF
. TRBJ2-6 TRBV11-2 . TGTGCCAGCAGCCTCAGGGTTGCTGGGGCCAACGTCCTGACTTTC CASSLRVAGANVLTF
. TRBJ2-7 TRBV27 TRBD2 TGTGCCAGCAGCCCCGTGGGTAGCGGGTATTACGAGCAGTACTTC CASSPVGSGYYEQYF
. TRBJ2-7 TRBV18 . TGTGCCAGCTCACCCGGACTAAACTCCTACGAGCAGTACTTC CASSPGLNSYEQYF
. TRBJ1-2 TRBV27 TRBD1 TGTGCCAGCAGTCGGACAGGGGGCAATGGCTACACCTTC CASSRTGGNGYTF
. TRBJ2-1 TRBV19 . TGTGCCAGTAGTATAGAGGGGGGGGGCCCCTACAATGAGCAGTTCTTC CASSIEGGGPYNEQFF
few TRBJ1-5 TRBV7-8 TRBD1 TGTGCCAGCAGCGGGGGACAGGGGCCGTATAGCAATCAGCCCCAGCATTTT CASSGGQGPYSNQPQHF
. TRBJ1-5 TRBV27 . TGTGCCAGCAGTCCAACACCTAGCAATCAGCCCCAGCATTTT CASSPTPSNQPQHF
. TRBJ2-3 TRBV5-4 . TGTGCCAGCAGCTTGGGCCCGGGTGGAGATACGCAGTATTTT CASSLGPGGDTQYF
. TRBJ1-6 TRBV5-1 . TGCGCCAGCAGCTTGGCAGGGTATTCACCCCTCCACTTT CASSLAGYSPLHF
. TRBJ2-7 TRBV27 TRBD1 TGTGCCAGCAGTCTCGGGACAGGGGGGGGGTACGAGCAGTACTTC CASSLGTGGGYEQYF
once TRBJ1-2 TRBV11-3 . TGTGCCAGCAGCTTAGGACAGGAGTATGGCTACACCTTC CASSLGQEYGYTF
. TRBJ2-1 TRBV18 TRBD2 TGTGCCAGCTCACGAGCGGGAGTGTCTTACAATGAGCAGTTCTTC CASSRAGVSYNEQFF
. TRBJ1-1 TRBV30 . TGTGCCTGGAGTATAGGGAGGCATACTGAAGCTTTCTTT CAWSIGRHTEAFF
. TRBJ1-3 TRBV27 TRBD1 TGTGCCAGCAGTTTAGCGCAGGGGGTATCAACCATATATTTT CASSLAQGVSTIYF
. TRBJ1-1 TRBV6-1 . TGTGCCAGCAGTGAAGCGCAGGGAGGGGTCACTGAAGCTTTCTTT CASSEAQGGVTEAFF
few TRBJ2-2 TRBV13 . TGTGCCAGCAGCTCCCAATCTAGGGGTACCGGGGAGCTGTTTTTT CASSSQSRGTGELFF
once TRBJ2-1 TRBV7-9 TRBD1 TGTGCCAGCAGCTCGGGATCCAAGACAGGGTTTGGCAATGAGCAGTTCTTC CASSSGSKTGFGNEQFF
. TRBJ2-2 TRBV9 . TGTGCCAGCAGCGTAGGCACAGCACTTAACACCGGGGAGCTGTTTTTT CASSVGTALNTGELFF
. TRBJ2-7 TRBV6-1 . TGTGCCAGCACCCCAGGAGGGGGCGCGGACGAGCAGTACTTC CASTPGGGADEQYF
. TRBJ2-3 TRBV6-6 . TGTGCCAGCATCCAACTTGGGCCTTTGGGTACGCAGTATTTT CASIQLGPLGTQYF
few TRBJ2-4 TRBV21-1 . TGTGCCAGCAGCCCACCCGGGGGGCAAGCCAAAAACATTCAGTACTTC CASSPPGGQAKNIQYF
. TRBJ2-7 TRBV7-3 . TGTGCCAGCAGCTTAACTACGGGGTTAGGGTCCGAGCAGTACTTC CASSLTTGLGSEQYF
once TRBJ2-7 TRBV5-1 . TGCGCCAGCAGCTTGGGGCGGACCTACGAGCAGTACTTC CASSLGRTYEQYF
. TRBJ2-7 TRBV2 TRBD2 TGTGCCAGCAGTGAAGGGCGGCGGGAGGGCCTCTACGAGCAGTACTTC CASSEGRREGLYEQYF
. TRBJ1-2 TRBV13 . TGTGCCAGCAGTTCGGGGGGCGGAGGCTACACCTTC CASSSGGGGYTF
once TRBJ2-1 TRBV5-1 TRBD2 TGCGCCTGCAGATATACGGGGGGCTCCTACAATGAGCAGTTCTTC CACRYTGGSYNEQFF
. TRBJ2-3 TRBV10-3 . TGTGCCATCAGTGCAGCAGGCGCGAGCACAGATACGCAGTATTTT CAISAAGASTDTQYF
. TRBJ2-3 TRBV19 . TGTGCCAGTAGCGGGTCCGGAGGTGGCACAGATACGCAGTATTTT CASSGSGGGTDTQYF
. TRBJ1-5 TRBV5-8 . TGTGCCAGCAGCTTGGGGCAGGGCACCTATAGCAATCAGCCCCAGCATTTT CASSLGQGTYSNQPQHF
. TRBJ1-2 TRBV6-1 . TGTGCCAGCAAGGGAGCCCTCAGGTCTGGCTACACCTTC CASKGALRSGYTF
once TRBJ2-1 TRBV6-5 . TGTGCCAGCAGTTACGCCACAGGGTTTAATGAGCAGTTCTTC CASSYATGFNEQFF
. TRBJ1-2 TRBV30 . TGTGCCTGGAGTATCTCTAACTATGGCTACACCTTC CAWSISNYGYTF
. TRBJ1-3 TRBV15 TRBD1 TGTGCCACCAGGGGTACAGGGGCTGGAAACACCATATATTTT CATRGTGAGNTIYF
. TRBJ2-7 TRBV5-1 . TGCGCCAGCCAAGACACGCGACGGACTACCTACGAGCAGTACTTC CASQDTRRTTYEQYF
. TRBJ1-1 TRBV10-1 TRBD1 TGCGCCAGGCAGGGGGCGAACACTGAAGCTTTCTTT CARQGANTEAFF
. TRBJ1-2 TRBV7-6 . TGTGCCAGCAGCTTAGCGAACGAGGGGAGGCATGGCTACACCTTC CASSLANEGRHGYTF
. TRBJ2-7 TRBV2 TRBD2 TGTGCCAGCAGTAGACTAGCGGGAGGTACCGAAGAGGAGCAGTACTTC CASSRLAGGTEEEQYF